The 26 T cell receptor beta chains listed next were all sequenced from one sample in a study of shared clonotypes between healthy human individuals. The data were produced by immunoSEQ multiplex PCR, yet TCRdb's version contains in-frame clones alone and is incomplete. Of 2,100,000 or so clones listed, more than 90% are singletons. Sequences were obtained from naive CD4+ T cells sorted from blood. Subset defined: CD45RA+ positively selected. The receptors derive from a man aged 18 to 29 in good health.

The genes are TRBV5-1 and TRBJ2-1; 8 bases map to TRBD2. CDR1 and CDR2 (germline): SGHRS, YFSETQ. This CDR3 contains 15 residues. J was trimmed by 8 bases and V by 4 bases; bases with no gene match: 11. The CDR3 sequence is CASSIDAGGAYEQFF. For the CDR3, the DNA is TGCGCCAGCAGCATCGATGCCGGGGGGGCATATGAGCAGTTCTTC.

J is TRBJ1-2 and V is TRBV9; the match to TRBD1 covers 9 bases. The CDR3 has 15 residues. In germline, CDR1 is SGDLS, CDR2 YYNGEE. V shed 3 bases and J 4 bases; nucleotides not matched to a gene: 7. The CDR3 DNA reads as TGTGCCAGCAGCGGGGGGACAGGGAGAGGCTATGGCTACACCTTC. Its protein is CASSGGTGRGYGYTF.

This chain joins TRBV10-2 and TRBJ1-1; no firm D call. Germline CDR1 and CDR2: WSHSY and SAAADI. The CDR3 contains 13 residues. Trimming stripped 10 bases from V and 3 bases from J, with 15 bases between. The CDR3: CATRTAVDTEAFF. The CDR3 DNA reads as TGCGCCACCCGAACGGCGGTTGACACTGAAGCTTTCTTT.

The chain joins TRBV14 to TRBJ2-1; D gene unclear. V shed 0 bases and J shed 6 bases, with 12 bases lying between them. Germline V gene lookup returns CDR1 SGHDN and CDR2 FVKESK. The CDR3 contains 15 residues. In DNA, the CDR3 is TGTGCCAGCAGCCAAGATGCGACACCCTTCAATGAGCAGTTCTTC. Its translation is CASSQDATPFNEQFF.

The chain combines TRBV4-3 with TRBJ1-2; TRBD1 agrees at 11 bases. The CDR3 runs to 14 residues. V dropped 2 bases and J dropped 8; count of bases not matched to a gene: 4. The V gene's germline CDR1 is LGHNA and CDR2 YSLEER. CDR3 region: CASSQLDRGRGYTF. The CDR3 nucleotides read TGCGCCAGCAGCCAATTGGACAGGGGGCGCGGCTACACCTTC.

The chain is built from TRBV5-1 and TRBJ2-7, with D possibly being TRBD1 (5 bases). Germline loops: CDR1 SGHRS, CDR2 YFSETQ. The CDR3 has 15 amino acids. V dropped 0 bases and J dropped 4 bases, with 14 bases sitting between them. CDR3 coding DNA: TGCGCCAGCAGCTTGGAGGAAGGGGCCAAGTACGAGCAGTACTTC. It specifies CASSLEEGAKYEQYF.

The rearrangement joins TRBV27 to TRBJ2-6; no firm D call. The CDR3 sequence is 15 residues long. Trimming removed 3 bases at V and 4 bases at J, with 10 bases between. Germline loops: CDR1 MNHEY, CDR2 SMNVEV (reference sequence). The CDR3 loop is CASSFYVTGANVLTF. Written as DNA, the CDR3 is TGTGCCAGCAGTTTTTATGTGACAGGGGCCAACGTCCTGACTTTC.

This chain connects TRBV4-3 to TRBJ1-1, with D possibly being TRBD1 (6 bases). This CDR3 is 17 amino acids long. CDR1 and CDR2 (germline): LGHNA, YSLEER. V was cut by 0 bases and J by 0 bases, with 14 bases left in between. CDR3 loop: CASSQEVPGTLNTEAFF. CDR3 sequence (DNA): TGCGCCAGCAGCCAAGAGGTACCCGGGACATTGAACACTGAAGCTTTCTTT.

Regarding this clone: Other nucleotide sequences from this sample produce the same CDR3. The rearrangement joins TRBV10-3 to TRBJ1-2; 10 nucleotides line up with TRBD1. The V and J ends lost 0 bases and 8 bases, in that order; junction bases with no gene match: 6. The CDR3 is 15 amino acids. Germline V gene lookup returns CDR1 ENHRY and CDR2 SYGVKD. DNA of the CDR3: TGTGCCATCAGTGAGTCCCGGGACAGGGGTCTCGGCTACACCTTC. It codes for CAISESRDRGLGYTF.

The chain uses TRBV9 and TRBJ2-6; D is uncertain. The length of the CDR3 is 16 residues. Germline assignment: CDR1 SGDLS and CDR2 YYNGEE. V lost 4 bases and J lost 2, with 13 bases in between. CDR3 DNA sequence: TGTGCCAGCAGCCCATGGAGTGGAACTGGGGCCAACGTCCTGACTTTC. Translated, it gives CASSPWSGTGANVLTF. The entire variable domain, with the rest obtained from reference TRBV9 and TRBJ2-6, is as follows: DSGVTQTPKHLITATGQRVTLRCSPRSGDLSVYWYQQSLDQGLQFLIQYYNGEERAKGNILERFSAQQFPDLHSELNLSSLELGDSALYFCASSPWSGTGANVLTFGAGSRLTVL.

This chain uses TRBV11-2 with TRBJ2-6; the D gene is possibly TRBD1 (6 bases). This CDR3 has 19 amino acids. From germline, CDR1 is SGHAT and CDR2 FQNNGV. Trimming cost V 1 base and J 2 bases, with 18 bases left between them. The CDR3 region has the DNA TGTGCCAGCAGCTTAGGGACAGCCTCCACGGCCCCTGGGGCCAACGTCCTGACTTTC. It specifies CASSLGTASTAPGANVLTF.

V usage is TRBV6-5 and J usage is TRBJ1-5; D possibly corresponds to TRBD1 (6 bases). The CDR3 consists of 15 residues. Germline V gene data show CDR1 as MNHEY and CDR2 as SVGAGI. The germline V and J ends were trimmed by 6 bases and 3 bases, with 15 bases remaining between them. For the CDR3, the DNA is TGTGCCAGCAGCAAACAGGGCCCCCACAATCAGCCCCAGCATTTT. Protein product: CASSKQGPHNQPQHF.

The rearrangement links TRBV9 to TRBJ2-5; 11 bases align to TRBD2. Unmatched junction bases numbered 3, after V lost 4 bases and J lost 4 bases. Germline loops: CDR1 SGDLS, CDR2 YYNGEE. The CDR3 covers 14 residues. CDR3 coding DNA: TGTGCCAGCAGCCCAGGGACTAGCGGAGAGACCCAGTACTTC. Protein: CASSPGTSGETQYF.

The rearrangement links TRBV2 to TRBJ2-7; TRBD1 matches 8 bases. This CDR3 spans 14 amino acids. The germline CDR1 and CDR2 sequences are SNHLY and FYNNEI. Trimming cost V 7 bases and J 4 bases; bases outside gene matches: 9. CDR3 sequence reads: CASTGQGRMYEQYF. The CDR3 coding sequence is TGTGCCAGCACCGGACAGGGAAGAATGTACGAGCAGTACTTC. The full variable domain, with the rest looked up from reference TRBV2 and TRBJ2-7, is EPEVTQTPSHQVTQMGQEVILRCVPISNHLYFYWYRQILGQKVEFLVSFYNNEISEKSEIFDDQFSVERPDGSNFTLKIRSTKLEDSAMYFCASTGQGRMYEQYFGPGTRLTVT.

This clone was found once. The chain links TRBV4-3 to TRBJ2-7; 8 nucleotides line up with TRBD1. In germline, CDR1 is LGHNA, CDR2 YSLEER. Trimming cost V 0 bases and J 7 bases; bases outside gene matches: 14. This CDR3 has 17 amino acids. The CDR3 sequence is CASSQDIETGARGEQYF. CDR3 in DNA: TGCGCCAGCAGCCAAGATATCGAGACAGGGGCCCGGGGAGAGCAGTACTTC.

The CDR3 DNA is TGCGCCAGCAGCCAAGGGACGGTTGGATCTGGGGCCAACGTCCTGACTTTC. Its protein product is CASSQGTVGSGANVLTF. The chain links TRBV4-3 to TRBJ2-6; unclear D gene. CDR1 LGHNA and CDR2 YSLEER come from the germline V gene. The CDR3 contains 17 residues. Trimming shortened V by 1 base and J by 1 base, and 11 bases separated the two germline ends.

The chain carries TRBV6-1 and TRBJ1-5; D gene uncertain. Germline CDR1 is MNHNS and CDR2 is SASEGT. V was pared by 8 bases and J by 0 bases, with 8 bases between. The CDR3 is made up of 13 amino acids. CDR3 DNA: TGTGCCAGCGGCGTCACTAGCAATCAGCCCCAGCATTTT. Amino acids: CASGVTSNQPQHF.

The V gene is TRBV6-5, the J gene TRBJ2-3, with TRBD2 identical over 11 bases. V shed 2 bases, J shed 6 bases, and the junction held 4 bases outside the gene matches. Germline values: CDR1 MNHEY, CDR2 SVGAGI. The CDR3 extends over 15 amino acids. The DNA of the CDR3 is TGTGCCAGCAGTTACAGGGGACTAGCGGAGGATACGCAGTATTTT. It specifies CASSYRGLAEDTQYF.

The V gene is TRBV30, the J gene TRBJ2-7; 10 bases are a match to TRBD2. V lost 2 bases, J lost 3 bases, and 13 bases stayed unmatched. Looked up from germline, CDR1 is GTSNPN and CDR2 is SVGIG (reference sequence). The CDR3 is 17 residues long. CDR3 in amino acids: CAWSISIISGGIYEQYF. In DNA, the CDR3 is TGTGCCTGGAGTATTTCCATTATTAGCGGGGGGATCTACGAGCAGTACTTC.

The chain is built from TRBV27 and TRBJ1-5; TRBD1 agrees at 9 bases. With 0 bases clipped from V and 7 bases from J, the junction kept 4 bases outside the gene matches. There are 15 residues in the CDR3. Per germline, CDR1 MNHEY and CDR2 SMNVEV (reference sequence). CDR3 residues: CASSLSSGQGQPQHF. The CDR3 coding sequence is TGTGCCAGCAGTTTATCCTCGGGACAGGGCCAGCCCCAGCATTTT.

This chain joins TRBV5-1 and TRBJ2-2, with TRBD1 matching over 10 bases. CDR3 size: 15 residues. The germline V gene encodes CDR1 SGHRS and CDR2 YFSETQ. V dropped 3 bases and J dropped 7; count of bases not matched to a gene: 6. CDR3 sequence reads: CASSYDRGQVGELFF. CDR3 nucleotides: TGCGCCAGCAGCTACGACAGGGGGCAAGTCGGGGAGCTGTTTTTT.

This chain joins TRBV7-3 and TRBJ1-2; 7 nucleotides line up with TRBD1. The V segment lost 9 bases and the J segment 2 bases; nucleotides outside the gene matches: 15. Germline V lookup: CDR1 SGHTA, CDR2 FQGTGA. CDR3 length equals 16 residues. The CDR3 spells CASQTGSFIGNYGYTF. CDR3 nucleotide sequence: TGTGCCAGTCAGACAGGGTCTTTTATCGGGAACTATGGCTACACCTTC. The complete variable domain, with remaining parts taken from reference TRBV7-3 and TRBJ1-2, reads GAGVSQTPSNKVTEKGKYVELRCDPISGHTALYWYRQSLGQGPEFLIYFQGTGAADDSGLPNDRFFAVRPEGSVSTLKIQRTERGDSAVYLCASQTGSFIGNYGYTFGSGTRLTVV.

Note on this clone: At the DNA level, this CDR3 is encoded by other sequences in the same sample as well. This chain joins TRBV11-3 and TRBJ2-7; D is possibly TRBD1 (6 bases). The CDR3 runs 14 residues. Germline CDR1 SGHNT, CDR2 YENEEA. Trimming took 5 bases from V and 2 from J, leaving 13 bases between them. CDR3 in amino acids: CASSPGQGTYEQYF. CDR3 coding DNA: TGTGCCAGCAGCCCCGGGCAGGGGACCTACGAGCAGTACTTC.

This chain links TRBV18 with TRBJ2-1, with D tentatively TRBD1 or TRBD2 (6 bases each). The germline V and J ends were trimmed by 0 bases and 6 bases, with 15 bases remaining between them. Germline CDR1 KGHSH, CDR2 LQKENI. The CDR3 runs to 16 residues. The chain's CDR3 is CASSPPVGGGSNEQFF. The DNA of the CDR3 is TGTGCCAGCTCACCACCGGTTGGAGGGGGGTCCAATGAGCAGTTCTTC.

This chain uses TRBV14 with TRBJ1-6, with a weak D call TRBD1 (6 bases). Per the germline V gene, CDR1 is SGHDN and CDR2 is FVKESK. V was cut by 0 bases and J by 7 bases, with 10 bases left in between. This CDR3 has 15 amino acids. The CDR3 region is CASSQDRGRNSPLHF. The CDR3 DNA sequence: TGTGCCAGCAGCCAAGACCGGGGGCGGAATTCACCCCTCCACTTT.

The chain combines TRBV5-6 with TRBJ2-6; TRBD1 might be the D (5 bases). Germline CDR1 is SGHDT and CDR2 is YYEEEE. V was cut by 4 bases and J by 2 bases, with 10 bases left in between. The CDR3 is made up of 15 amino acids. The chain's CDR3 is CASSEDRPGANVLTF. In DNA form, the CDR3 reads TGTGCCAGCAGCGAAGACAGACCTGGGGCCAACGTCCTGACTTTC.